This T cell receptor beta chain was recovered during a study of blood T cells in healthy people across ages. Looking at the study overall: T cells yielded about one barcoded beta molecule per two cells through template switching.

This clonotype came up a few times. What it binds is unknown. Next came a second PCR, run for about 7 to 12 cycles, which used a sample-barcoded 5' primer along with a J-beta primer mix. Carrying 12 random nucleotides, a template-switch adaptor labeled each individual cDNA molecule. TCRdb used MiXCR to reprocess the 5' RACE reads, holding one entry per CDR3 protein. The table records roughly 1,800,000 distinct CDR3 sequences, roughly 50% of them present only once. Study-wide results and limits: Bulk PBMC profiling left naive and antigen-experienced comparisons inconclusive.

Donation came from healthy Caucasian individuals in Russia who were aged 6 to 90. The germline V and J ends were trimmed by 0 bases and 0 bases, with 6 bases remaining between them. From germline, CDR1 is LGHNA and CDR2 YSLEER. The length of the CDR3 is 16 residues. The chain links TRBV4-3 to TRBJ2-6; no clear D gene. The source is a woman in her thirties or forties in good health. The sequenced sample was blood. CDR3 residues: CASSQDAYSGANVLTF. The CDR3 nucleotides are TGCGCCAGCAGCCAAGATGCTTACTCTGGGGCCAACGTCCTGACTTTC.